This T cell receptor (beta chain) was recovered during a study of response to subunit inactivated influenza vaccine. Trimming cost V 6 bases and J 1 base, with 15 bases left between them. CDR1 DFQATT and CDR2 SNEGSKA come from the germline V gene (reference sequence). This CDR3 is 14 amino acids long. This clonotype was seen a handful of times. What it binds is unknown. TCRdb analysed the RT-PCR reads with MiXCR anew, one entry per CDR3 protein. The sample includes around 850,000 distinct CDR3 sequences, approximately 18% of them seen just once. Points from the study as a whole: Researchers suggested that each seasonal influenza vaccination recruits few new T cells.

The chain employs TRBV20-1 and TRBJ1-2; possible D gene TRBD1, 5 bases. The TCR sequence derives from a man aged 45 to 65 who received an inactivated influenza vaccine. Here the sequenced sample was PBMCs from blood, taken less than 6 days after vaccination. CDR3 region: CSARDLKNNYGYTF. CDR3 nucleotides: TGCAGTGCAAGGGACCTAAAAAATAACTATGGCTACACCTTC.